This TCR beta chain was captured in a study of cytomegalovirus exposure and HLA in healthy donors. In the PCR, 60 Vbeta and 13 Jbeta primers were used. Only in-frame clones appear in the TCRdb table, and some are missing; sequencing was by immunoSEQ multiplex PCR. The sample yields over 150,000 clones, over 65% seen once. Healthy individuals who donated bone marrow served as the donors. The germline V and J ends were trimmed by 1 base and 3 bases, with 12 bases remaining between them. Per the germline V gene, CDR1 is GTSNPN and CDR2 is SVGIG (reference sequence). The CDR3 runs to 14 residues. Specimen: PBMCs. The receptor's source is a woman in her 30s in good health and CMV-seronegative. This chain uses TRBV30 with TRBJ1-2, with D uncertain. The CDR3 DNA reads as TGTGCCTGGAGTGAAGGGAGTTCGGACTATGGCTACACCTTC. Residues: CAWSEGSSDYGYTF.